This is a list of T cell receptor beta chains from one sample in a study of T cells in Graves' hyperthyroidism and ophthalmopathy. TCRdb reprocessed the multiplex PCR reads via MiXCR and lists one record per CDR3 protein. The table has 640,000 or so distinct CDR3 sequences, 14% seen once. Sequencing was performed on blood. The source of these receptors is a woman younger than 35 with Graves' ophthalmopathy. Both conserved end residues are part of each CDR3. D genes are given only for firm matches. Clone size is shown for a subset of rows, as once, few, many or a class of expanded clone.

J,size,D,V,CDR3,DNA
TRBJ1-1,few,NA,TRBV5-1,CASSFLGWGRNTEAFF,TGTGCCAGCAGCTTTCTCGGGTGGGGGAGGAACACTGAAGCTTTCTTT
TRBJ2-3,many,TRBD2,TRBV2,CASSGGLAGESGDTQYF,TGTGCCAGCAGTGGGGGACTAGCGGGAGAAAGTGGAGATACGCAGTATTTT
TRBJ1-1,few,NA,TRBV4-1,CASSQEILGTNTEAFF,TGCGCCAGCAGCCAAGAAATACTAGGGACGAACACTGAAGCTTTCTTT
TRBJ1-3,few,NA,TRBV6-5,CASSYSSSVSSGNTIYF,TGTGCCAGCAGTTACTCGTCTTCAGTATCCTCTGGAAACACCATATATTTT
TRBJ1-4,NA,NA,TRBV24-1,CATSDLSEKLFF,TGTGCCACCAGTGATTTGTCCGAAAAACTGTTTTTT
TRBJ2-1,many,TRBD2,TRBV12-3/TRBV12-4,CASSFREGRGEQFF,TGTGCCAGCAGTTTTCGGGAGGGCCGGGGTGAGCAGTTCTTC
TRBJ2-7,NA,TRBD1,TRBV12-3/TRBV12-4,CASSLWDRGPQQYF,TGTGCCAGCAGTTTGTGGGACAGGGGCCCCCAGCAGTACTTC
TRBJ2-7,many,TRBD2,TRBV28,CASSLGGGATAYEQYF,TGTGCCAGCAGTTTGGGCGGGGGGGCGACCGCCTACGAGCAGTACTTC
TRBJ2-1,NA,NA,TRBV19,CASSVRQVDPYNEQFF,TGTGCCAGTAGTGTAAGACAGGTCGATCCCTACAATGAGCAGTTCTTC
TRBJ2-2,few,NA,TRBV4-1,CASSRPTGPYGELFF,TGCGCCAGCAGCCGACCGACCGGGCCCTACGGGGAGCTGTTTTTT
TRBJ2-7,few,NA,TRBV20-1,CSVVYYYEQYF,TGCAGCGTTGTCTACTACTACGAGCAGTACTTC
TRBJ2-7,NA,NA,TRBV19,CASSTGGLPSYEQYF,TGTGCCAGTAGTACGGGCGGTCTACCTTCCTACGAGCAGTACTTC
TRBJ1-1,NA,NA,TRBV5-1,CASSPGAGITEAFF,TGCGCCAGCAGCCCCGGCGCTGGTATCACTGAAGCTTTCTTT
TRBJ2-7,many,TRBD1,TRBV7-2,CASSLDHRGAEQYF,TGTGCCAGCAGCTTAGATCACAGGGGGGCCGAGCAGTACTTC
TRBJ2-3,many,TRBD2,TRBV12-3/TRBV12-4,CASSYKGLGTDTQYF,TGTGCCAGCAGCTACAAGGGACTAGGCACAGATACGCAGTATTTT
TRBJ1-2,NA,NA,TRBV12-3/TRBV12-4,CASRRGYRDYGYTF,TGTGCCAGCAGAAGAGGCTACAGGGACTATGGCTACACCTTC
TRBJ2-7,many,TRBD1,TRBV29-1,CSVEVGTGVFWNYEQYF,TGCAGCGTTGAGGTAGGGACAGGGGTATTTTGGAACTACGAGCAGTACTTC
TRBJ2-3,many,NA,TRBV12-3/TRBV12-4,CASSLVPYPEYF,TGTGCCAGCAGTTTAGTTCCCTACCCGGAGTATTTT
TRBJ2-1,many,NA,TRBV5-1,CASSLQPRDGEQFF,TGCGCCAGCAGCTTGCAACCCAGGGACGGTGAGCAGTTCTTC
TRBJ2-3,many,NA,TRBV2,CASSQRQVPRRDTQYF,TGTGCCAGCAGTCAAAGACAGGTCCCCCGGCGGGATACGCAGTATTTT
TRBJ2-3,many,NA,TRBV18,CASSPTGDTQYF,TGTGCCAGCTCACCAACGGGAGATACGCAGTATTTT
TRBJ2-1,many,NA,TRBV18,CASSPPQGNEQFF,TGTGCCAGCTCACCACCTCAGGGCAATGAGCAGTTCTTC
TRBJ2-1,few,TRBD2,TRBV5-1,CASSSPSGRVYSYNEQFF,TGCGCCAGCAGCTCCCCTAGCGGGAGGGTTTACTCCTACAATGAGCAGTTCTTC
TRBJ2-7,many,NA,TRBV2,CASSADYEQYF,TGTGCCAGCAGTGCCGATTACGAGCAGTACTTC
TRBJ2-5,many,NA,TRBV27,CASGWETQYF,TGTGCCTCCGGGTGGGAGACCCAGTACTTC
TRBJ1-1,many,NA,TRBV12-3/TRBV12-4,CASSLNRMGSEAFF,TGTGCCAGCAGTTTAAATCGGATGGGTTCTGAAGCTTTCTTT
TRBJ1-5,NA,TRBD1,TRBV6-1,CASSKGGTDLDNQPQHF,TGTGCCAGCAGCAAAGGGGGGACAGATTTGGACAATCAGCCCCAGCATTTT
TRBJ1-1,many,NA,TRBV6-1,CASSEAVGQPTEAFF,TGTGCCAGCAGTGAAGCCGTCGGACAGCCCACTGAAGCTTTCTTT
TRBJ2-3,many,TRBD2,TRBV28,CASSLRLAGTDTQYF,TGTGCCAGCAGTTTGAGGCTAGCGGGCACAGATACGCAGTATTTT
TRBJ2-3,many,NA,TRBV11-2,CASSLVSGSTDTQYF,TGTGCCAGCAGCTTAGTCTCCGGGAGCACAGATACGCAGTATTTT
TRBJ1-3,NA,NA,TRBV11-3,CASSPSWGSSGNTIYF,TGTGCCAGCAGCCCCTCGTGGGGATCCTCTGGAAACACCATATATTTT
TRBJ2-5,many,NA,TRBV20-1,CSAARPRPTEETQYF,TGCAGTGCCGCCAGACCGCGCCCGACCGAAGAGACCCAGTACTTC
TRBJ2-2,few,NA,TRBV5-1,CASRIVGSGELFF,TGCGCCAGCAGGATAGTGGGCTCCGGGGAGCTGTTTTTT
TRBJ2-5,few,TRBD2,TRBV20-1,CSAGRESSTSWQETQYF,TGCAGTGCGGGGCGGGAGAGCTCCACTTCGTGGCAAGAGACCCAGTACTTC